A few counts support the clone carrying this TCR beta chain. The target antigen is unknown. A universal primer site and UMIs were added as TCR cDNA was made by 5'RACE template switching. TCRdb independently ran MiXCR on the 5' RACE reads; one entry per CDR3 protein. The sample lists approximately 580,000 distinct CDR3 sequences; around 16% were seen once. Per germline, CDR1 SGHTA and CDR2 FQGNSA. Deletions cut 6 bases from V and 1 base from J, with 9 bases between. This CDR3 has 14 amino acids. This specimen belongs to a study of T cells after yellow fever vaccination. Study-level background: For low cell numbers, libraries were made with SMART-Seq v4 Ultra Low Input.

Whole-study findings and limits: Post-booster samples contained most primary-vaccination clones (about 96% CD4, approximately 88% CD8).

Specimen: PBMCs, collected 4 to 5 days after the first yellow fever vaccination. The J gene is TRBJ2-2, the V gene TRBV7-2; D possibly corresponds to TRBD1 (5 bases). The receptor's source is a man between 18 and 29 years old who received the YFV17D yellow fever vaccine. The CDR3 loop is CASRNDRNTGELFF. CDR3 nucleotides: TGTGCCAGCAGAAACGACAGGAACACCGGGGAGCTGTTTTTT.